This passage covers 7 T cell receptor beta chains from one sample sequenced in a study of regulatory T cells in long-lasting Graves disease. CDR3-region Arm-PCR and iRepertoire HTBI primers produced the TCR beta libraries. TCRdb independently ran MiXCR on the multiplex PCR reads; one entry per CDR3 protein. Among some 370,000 distinct CDR3 sequences listed, less than 25% were seen once. Time point reported: persistent/refractory GD, antithyroid drugs over 5 years with positive TRAb. PBMC RNA was the source of the TCR library. This specimen was peripheral blood mononuclear cells (PBMCs), taken when the disease was refractory, from a patient treated with antithyroid drugs. The receptors originated from a female donor with Graves disease.

The V call is TRBV2, the J call TRBJ1-5; no clear D gene. CDR3 length equals 16 residues. Germline V gives CDR1 SNHLY, CDR2 FYNNEI. The germline V and J ends were trimmed by 7 bases and 2 bases, with 18 bases remaining between them. CDR3 DNA sequence: TGTGCCAGCACCGGAGAGTCCGGGCGACGCAATCAGCCCCAGCATTTT. Protein product: CASTGESGRRNQPQHF.

In this sample, this clonotype turned up a few times. This rearrangement joins TRBV11-2 to TRBJ2-3; D is undetermined. This CDR3 has 12 residues. Germline loops: CDR1 SGHAT, CDR2 FQNNGV. The ends were cut back, 5 bases at V and 9 bases at J, with 12 bases in the middle. CDR3 nucleotide sequence: TGTGCCAGCAGCAACCGGGTGGACACGCAGTATTTT. Residues: CASSNRVDTQYF.

This clonotype was seen a handful of times. The J gene is TRBJ2-5, the V gene TRBV25-1; TRBD2 aligns across 7 bases. The V gene end was trimmed by 1 base and the J gene end by 1 base; junction bases not matched to a gene: 6. Germline V gives CDR1 MGHDK, CDR2 SYGVNS. This CDR3 region has 16 residues. In DNA form, the CDR3 reads TGTGCCAGCAGTGAATGGGGAGGGCTATCCCAAGAGACCCAGTACTTC. Translation gives CASSEWGGLSQETQYF.

The chain carries TRBV19 and TRBJ1-1; a possible D gene is TRBD1 (5 bases). There are 16 residues in the CDR3. The V gene lost 2 bases and the J gene lost 0 bases, with 13 bases spanning the gap. From germline, CDR1 is LNHDA and CDR2 SQIVND (reference sequence). The DNA for the CDR3 is TGTGCCAGTAGTATACCATCGACAGTTATGAACACTGAAGCTTTCTTT. Its translation is CASSIPSTVMNTEAFF.

Many counts were recorded for this clonotype. The V and J genes are TRBV2 and TRBJ1-1; the D is unclear. The V gene's germline CDR1 is SNHLY and CDR2 FYNNEI. There are 12 residues in the CDR3. The V and J ends lost 4 bases and 7 bases respectively, with 10 bases between them. The CDR3 protein is CASSAVGYEAFF. CDR3 bases: TGTGCCAGCAGTGCGGTAGGTTATGAAGCTTTCTTT. Combining the CDR3 with reference TRBV2 and TRBJ1-1 gives the whole variable domain EPEVTQTPSHQVTQMGQEVILRCVPISNHLYFYWYRQILGQKVEFLVSFYNNEISEKSEIFDDQFSVERPDGSNFTLKIRSTKLEDSAMYFCASSAVGYEAFFGQGTRLTVV.

This clonotype has ten or more counts. The rearrangement links TRBV2 to TRBJ2-7; D gene uncertain. This CDR3 spans 15 amino acids. V lost 4 bases, J lost 0 bases, and 13 bases lay in between. Germline assignment: CDR1 SNHLY and CDR2 FYNNEI. The CDR3 coding sequence is TGTGCCAGCAGTGGTGGAGACACCCGCTCCTACGAGCAGTACTTC. Protein product: CASSGGDTRSYEQYF.

This clonotype was seen a handful of times. The chain recombines TRBV12-3 or TRBV12-4 with TRBJ1-3, with 7 bases matching TRBD1. The V and J ends lost 5 bases and 4 bases, in that order; junction bases with no gene match: 14. The CDR3 sequence is 17 residues long. The DNA for the CDR3 is TGTGCCAGCAGTGGATCAGAGGGGGCTCTATTAGGAAACACCATATATTTT. It specifies CASSGSEGALLGNTIYF.